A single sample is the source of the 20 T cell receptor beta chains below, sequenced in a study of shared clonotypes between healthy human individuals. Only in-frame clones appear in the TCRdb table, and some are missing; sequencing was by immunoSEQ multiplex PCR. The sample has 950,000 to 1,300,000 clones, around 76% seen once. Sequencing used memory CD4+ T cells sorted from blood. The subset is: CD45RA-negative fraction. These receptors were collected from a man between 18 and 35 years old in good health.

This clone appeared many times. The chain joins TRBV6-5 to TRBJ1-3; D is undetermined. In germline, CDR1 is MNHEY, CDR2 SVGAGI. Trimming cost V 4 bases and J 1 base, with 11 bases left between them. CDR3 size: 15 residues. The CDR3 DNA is TGTGCCAGCAGTTTTGGCTGGGGATCTGGAAACACCATATATTTT. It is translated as CASSFGWGSGNTIYF.

Here the CDR3 DNA reads TGTGCCAGCAGCTTCCAGACACTGAACACCGGGGAGCTGTTTTTT. Protein product: CASSFQTLNTGELFF. The chain employs TRBV7-8 and TRBJ2-2, with D unclear. CDR1 and CDR2 from the germline V gene are SGHVS and FQNEAQ. The CDR3 length is 15 residues. Trimming shortened V by 3 bases and J by 1 base, and 9 bases separated the two germline ends.

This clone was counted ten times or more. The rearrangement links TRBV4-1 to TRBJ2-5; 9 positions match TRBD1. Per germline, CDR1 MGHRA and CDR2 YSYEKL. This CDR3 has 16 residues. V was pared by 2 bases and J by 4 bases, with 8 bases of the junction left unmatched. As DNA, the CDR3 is TGCGCCAGCAGCCAACCGCGACAGGGGGTGAGAGAGACCCAGTACTTC. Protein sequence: CASSQPRQGVRETQYF.

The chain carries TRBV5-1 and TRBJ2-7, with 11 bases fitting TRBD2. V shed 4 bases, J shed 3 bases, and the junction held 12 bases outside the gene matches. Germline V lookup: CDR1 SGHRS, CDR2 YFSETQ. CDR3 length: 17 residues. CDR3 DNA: TGCGCCAGCAGCCTAGGGGATTTAACTAGCGGGAGCTACGAGCAGTACTTC. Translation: CASSLGDLTSGSYEQYF.

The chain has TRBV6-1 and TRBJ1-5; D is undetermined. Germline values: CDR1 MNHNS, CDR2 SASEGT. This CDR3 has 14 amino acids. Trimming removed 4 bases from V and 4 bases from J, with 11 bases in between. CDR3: CASSGATGNQPQHF. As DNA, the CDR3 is TGTGCCAGCAGTGGAGCCACCGGTAATCAGCCCCAGCATTTT.

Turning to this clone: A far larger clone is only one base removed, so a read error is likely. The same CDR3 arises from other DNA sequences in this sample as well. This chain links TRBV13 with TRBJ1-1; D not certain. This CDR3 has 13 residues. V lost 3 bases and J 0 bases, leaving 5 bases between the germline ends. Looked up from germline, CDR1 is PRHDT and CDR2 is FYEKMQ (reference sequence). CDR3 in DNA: TGTGCCAGCAGCTTGGATTTGAACACTGAAGCTTTCTTT. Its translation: CASSLDLNTEAFF. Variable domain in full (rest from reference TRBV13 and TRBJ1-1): AAGVIQSPRHLIKEKRETATLKCYPIPRHDTVYWYQQGPGQDPQFLISFYEKMQSDKGSIPDRFSAQQFSDYHSELNMSSLELGDSALYFCASSLDLNTEAFFGQGTRLTVV.

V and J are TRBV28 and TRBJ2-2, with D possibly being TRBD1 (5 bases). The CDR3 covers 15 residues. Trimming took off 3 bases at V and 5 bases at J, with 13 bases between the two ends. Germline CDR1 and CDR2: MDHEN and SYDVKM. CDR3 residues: CASSLGQGSTGELFF. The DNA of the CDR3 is TGTGCCAGCAGTTTGGGTCAGGGATCGACCGGGGAGCTGTTTTTT.

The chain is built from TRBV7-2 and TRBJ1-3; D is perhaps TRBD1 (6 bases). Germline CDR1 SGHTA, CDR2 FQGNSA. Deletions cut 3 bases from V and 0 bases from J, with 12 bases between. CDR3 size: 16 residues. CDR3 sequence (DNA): TGTGCCAGCAGCTTGGAGGGGACAATCTCTGGAAACACCATATATTTT. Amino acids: CASSLEGTISGNTIYF.

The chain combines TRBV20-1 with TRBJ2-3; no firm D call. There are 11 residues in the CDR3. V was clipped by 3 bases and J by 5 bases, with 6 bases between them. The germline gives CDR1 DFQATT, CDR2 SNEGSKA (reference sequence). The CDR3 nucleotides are TGCAGTGCTAGTGCCCGAGATACGCAGTATTTT. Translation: CSASARDTQYF.

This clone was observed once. The CDR3 sequence: CASSLASVSGSYEQYF. CDR3 coding DNA: TGTGCCAGCAGTTTAGCTAGCGTCTCTGGCTCCTACGAGCAGTACTTC. The V gene is TRBV27, the J gene TRBJ2-7, with D maybe TRBD2 (6 bases). Germline V gene lookup returns CDR1 MNHEY and CDR2 SMNVEV (reference sequence). Trimming removed 2 bases from V and 0 bases from J, with 14 bases in between. CDR3 length: 16 amino acids.

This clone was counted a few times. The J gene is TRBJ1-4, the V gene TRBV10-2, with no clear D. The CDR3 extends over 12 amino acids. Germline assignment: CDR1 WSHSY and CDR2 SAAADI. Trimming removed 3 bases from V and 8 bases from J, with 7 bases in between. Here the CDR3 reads CASSEGTEKLFF. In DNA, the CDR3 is TGCGCCAGCAGTGAAGGAACCGAAAAACTGTTTTTT.

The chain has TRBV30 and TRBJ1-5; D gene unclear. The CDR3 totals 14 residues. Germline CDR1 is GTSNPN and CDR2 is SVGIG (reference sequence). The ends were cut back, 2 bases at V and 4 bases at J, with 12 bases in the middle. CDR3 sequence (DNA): TGTGCCTGGAGTTCTAGGACCTGGAATCAGCCCCAGCATTTT. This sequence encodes CAWSSRTWNQPQHF.

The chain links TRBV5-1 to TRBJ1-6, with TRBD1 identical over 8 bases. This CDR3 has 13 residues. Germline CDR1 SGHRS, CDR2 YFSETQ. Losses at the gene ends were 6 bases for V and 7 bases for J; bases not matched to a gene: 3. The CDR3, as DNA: TGCGCCAGCACGGACAGGGCGAATTCACCCCTCCACTTT. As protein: CASTDRANSPLHF.

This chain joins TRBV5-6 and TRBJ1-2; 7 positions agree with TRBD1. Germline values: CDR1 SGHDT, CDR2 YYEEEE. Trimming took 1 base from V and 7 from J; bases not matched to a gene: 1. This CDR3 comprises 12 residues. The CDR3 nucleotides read TGTGCCAGCAGCTTGAGACAGGGTGGCTACACCTTC. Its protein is CASSLRQGGYTF.

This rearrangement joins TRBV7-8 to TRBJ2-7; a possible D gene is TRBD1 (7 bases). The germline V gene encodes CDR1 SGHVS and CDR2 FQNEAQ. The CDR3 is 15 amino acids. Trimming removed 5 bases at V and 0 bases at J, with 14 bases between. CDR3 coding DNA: TGTGCCAGCAGCCCAGGGGGGTCGAGCTCCTACGAGCAGTACTTC. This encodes CASSPGGSSSYEQYF.

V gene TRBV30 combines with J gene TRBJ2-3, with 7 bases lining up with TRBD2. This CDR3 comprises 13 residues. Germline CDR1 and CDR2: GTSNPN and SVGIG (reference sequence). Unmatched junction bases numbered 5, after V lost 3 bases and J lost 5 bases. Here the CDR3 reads CAWRLAGVDTQYF. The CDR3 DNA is TGTGCCTGGAGGCTCGCGGGAGTAGATACGCAGTATTTT.

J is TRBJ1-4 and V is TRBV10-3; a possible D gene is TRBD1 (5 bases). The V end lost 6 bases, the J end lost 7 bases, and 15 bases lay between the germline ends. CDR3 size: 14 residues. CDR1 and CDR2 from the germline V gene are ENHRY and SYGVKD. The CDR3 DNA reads TGTGCCATCAGACCAGGGTCAGAGGGTGAAAAACTGTTTTTT. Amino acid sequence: CAIRPGSEGEKLFF.

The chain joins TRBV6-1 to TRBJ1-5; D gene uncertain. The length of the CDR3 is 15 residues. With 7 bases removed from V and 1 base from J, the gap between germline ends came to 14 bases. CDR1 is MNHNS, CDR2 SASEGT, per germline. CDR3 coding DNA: TGTGCCAGCATCACGACGACTACGAGCAATCAGCCCCAGCATTTT. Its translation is CASITTTTSNQPQHF.

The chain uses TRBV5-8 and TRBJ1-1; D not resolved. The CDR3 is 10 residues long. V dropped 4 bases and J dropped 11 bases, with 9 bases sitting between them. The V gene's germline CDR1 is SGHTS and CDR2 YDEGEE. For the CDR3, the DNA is TGTGCCAGCAGCCAAGTTCGGGCTTTCTTT. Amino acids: CASSQVRAFF.

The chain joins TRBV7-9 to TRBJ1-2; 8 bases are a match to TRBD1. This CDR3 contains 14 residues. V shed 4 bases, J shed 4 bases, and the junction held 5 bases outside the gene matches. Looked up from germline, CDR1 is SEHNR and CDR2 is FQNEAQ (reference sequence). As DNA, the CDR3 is TGTGCCAGCAGCTCAGGGGGCAGGGGCTATGGCTACACCTTC. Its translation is CASSSGGRGYGYTF.